The present T cell receptor (beta chain) was sequenced within a study of blood T cell repertoires in COVID-19. Turning to the study itself: PBMCs, B-cell-depleted T cells, or T cells provided the cDNA or gDNA that made up the material.

The V gene's germline CDR1 is LGHDT and CDR2 YNNKEL (reference sequence). V lost 4 bases, J lost 5 bases, and 12 bases lay in between. This CDR3 contains 13 residues. Per the original methods: The assay estimated nucleated cells by amplifying reference gene primers. Assay: immunoSEQ multiplex PCR; the TCRdb copy retains only in-frame clones and omits some. D and trimming come from the DNA, and the V and J calls and clone size come from that table. The table shows about 55,000 clones, with about 88% occurring only once. In this sample, this clone turned up a few times. Sequencing input: peripheral blood. V gene TRBV3-1 (or the pseudogene TRBV3-2) combines with J gene TRBJ2-7; D is possibly TRBD1 (5 bases). The TCR was taken from a man between 60 and 70 years old with active COVID-19. As DNA, the CDR3 is TGTGCCAGCAGCCCCCAGGCCAGGGACGAGCAGTACTTC. Amino acid sequence: CASSPQARDEQYF.